Following are 26 T cell receptor beta chains from one sample sequenced in a study of shared clonotypes between healthy human individuals. The repertoire was sequenced with immunoSEQ multiplex PCR; TCRdb's copy has only in-frame clones and lacks some. This repertoire shows approximately 1,000,000 clones, around 82% found once; its top ten account for roughly 0.56%. The sequencing input was memory CD4+ T cells from PBMCs. Subset defined: CD45RA-negative fraction. These receptor sequences come from a man aged 18 to 29 in good health. Some clones in this sample may be carry-over from other donors' samples.

The CDR3 reads CASSAPPTGGSETQYF. The CDR3 DNA sequence: TGTGCCAGCAGCGCCCCCCCTACAGGGGGCTCAGAGACCCAGTACTTC. The rearrangement joins TRBV9 to TRBJ2-5, with 9 positions matching TRBD1. This CDR3 contains 16 residues. The V gene end was trimmed by 3 bases and the J gene end by 4 bases; junction bases not matched to a gene: 10. Germline V gene data show CDR1 as SGDLS and CDR2 as YYNGEE.

The chain recombines TRBV5-1 with TRBJ2-2, with D uncertain. This CDR3 has 16 residues. CDR1 and CDR2 (germline): SGHRS, YFSETQ. Trimming removed 0 bases at V and 1 base at J, with 10 bases between. The CDR3 region has the DNA TGCGCCAGCAGCTTGGATCTCACAGAGAACACCGGGGAGCTGTTTTTT. Amino acids: CASSLDLTENTGELFF.

This clone came up once. In the same sample, other DNA sequences code for this CDR3. DNA of the CDR3: TGTGCCAGCAGCGTCCGGGACAGGGCAGCGGATACGCAGTATTTT. The encoded protein is CASSVRDRAADTQYF. V gene TRBV9 combines with J gene TRBJ2-3; 9 bases fit TRBD1. The CDR3 totals 15 residues. V lost 2 bases to trimming and J lost 6 bases; unmatched junction nucleotides: 7. CDR1 SGDLS and CDR2 YYNGEE come from the germline V gene.

J is TRBJ2-1 and V is TRBV2, with TRBD2 matching over 13 bases. Trimming removed 6 bases from V and 6 bases from J; junction bases left unmatched: 5. The germline CDR1 and CDR2 sequences are SNHLY and FYNNEI. The CDR3 spans 15 residues. The CDR3 DNA sequence: TGTGCCAGCAGGCGAACTAGCGGGAGGGGCAATGAGCAGTTCTTC. This encodes CASRRTSGRGNEQFF.

The chain carries TRBV6-6 and TRBJ1-4; the match to TRBD1 covers 8 bases. From germline, CDR1 is MNHNY and CDR2 SVGAGI (reference sequence). V lost 4 bases, J lost 8 bases, and 12 bases stayed unmatched. The CDR3 spans 16 residues. The CDR3 is CASSWTGRVPNEKLFF. CDR3 DNA: TGTGCCAGCAGTTGGACAGGGAGGGTCCCGAACGAAAAACTGTTTTTT.

The chain is built from TRBV5-5 and TRBJ1-2; 7 bases fit TRBD1. This CDR3 has 14 amino acids. Germline CDR1 and CDR2: SGHKS and YYEKEE (reference sequence). V trimming: 6 bases; J trimming: 1 base; junction bases outside the gene matches: 6. The CDR3 protein is CASNEGQRNYGYTF. The CDR3 DNA sequence: TGTGCCAGCAACGAGGGACAGCGTAACTATGGCTACACCTTC.

The chain is built from TRBV4-2 and TRBJ1-2; a possible D gene is TRBD1 (5 bases). CDR3 length: 13 residues. V shed 1 base and J shed 8 bases, with 11 bases lying between them. Per germline, CDR1 LGHNA and CDR2 YNFKEQ. CDR3 in DNA: TGTGCCAGCAGCCAAGCAATAGGGGACGGCTACACCTTC. As protein: CASSQAIGDGYTF.

The CDR3 reads CASRQEGRDTQYF. The CDR3 DNA is TGTGCCAGCAGGCAGGAGGGGCGGGATACGCAGTATTTT. The chain recombines TRBV28 with TRBJ2-3; D perhaps matches TRBD2 (6 bases). V lost 6 bases and J 6 bases, leaving 13 bases between the germline ends. From germline, CDR1 is MDHEN and CDR2 SYDVKM. This CDR3 has 13 residues.

The gene calls are TRBV5-1 and TRBJ1-2; a weak D match, TRBD1 (5 bases). The V gene's germline CDR1 is SGHRS and CDR2 YFSETQ. The ends were cut back, 1 base at V and 6 bases at J, with 10 bases in the middle. This CDR3 has 13 amino acids. The CDR3 sequence is CASSLTDTDGYTF. DNA for the CDR3: TGCGCCAGCAGCTTGACGGACACCGATGGCTACACCTTC.

This rearrangement joins TRBV11-2 to TRBJ2-4; the D call may be TRBD1 or TRBD2 (5 bases each). V lost 1 base and J 0 bases, leaving 19 bases between the germline ends. Per germline, CDR1 SGHAT and CDR2 FQNNGV. This CDR3 is 19 amino acids long. As DNA, the CDR3 is TGTGCCAGCAGCTTAGTGAGCGCCGGGACCGCGTTAGCCAAAAACATTCAGTACTTC. Amino acids: CASSLVSAGTALAKNIQYF. The variable domain in full, completed from reference TRBV11-2 and TRBJ2-4, reads EAGVAQSPRYKIIEKRQSVAFWCNPISGHATLYWYQQILGQGPKLLIQFQNNGVVDDSQLPKDRFSAERLKGVDSTLKIQPAKLEDSAVYLCASSLVSAGTALAKNIQYFGAGTRLSVL.

V and J are TRBV27 and TRBJ1-1; D is unclear. The V and J ends lost 5 bases and 1 base respectively, with 14 bases between them. CDR1 MNHEY and CDR2 SMNVEV come from the germline V gene (reference sequence). CDR3 size: 15 residues. CDR3 DNA: TGTGCCAGCAGTCAAACGGTATGGGGGAACACTGAAGCTTTCTTT. Translated: CASSQTVWGNTEAFF.

This clone was observed once. The chain joins TRBV28 to TRBJ2-5; possible D gene TRBD2, 6 bases. The tail of the sequence fits TRBJ2-7 better, so the J call may be wrong. CDR1 and CDR2 (germline): MDHEN, SYDVKM. The CDR3 spans 11 residues. The CDR3 region is CLTSKSYEQYF. DNA for the CDR3: TGTTTGACTAGTAAGTCGTACGAGCAGTACTTC.

V is TRBV6-5 and J is TRBJ2-7; perhaps TRBD2 as D (6 bases). The V gene lost 2 bases and the J gene lost 3 bases, with 11 bases spanning the gap. CDR1 is MNHEY and CDR2 is SVGAGI in the germline V gene. CDR3 length: 14 residues. CDR3 sequence reads: CASSYGGKNYEQYF. The DNA for the CDR3 is TGTGCCAGCAGTTACGGAGGGAAGAACTACGAGCAGTACTTC.

The J gene is TRBJ1-5, the V gene TRBV7-2; no reliable D call. The CDR3 contains 15 residues. CDR1 SGHTA and CDR2 FQGNSA come from the germline V gene. Trimming cost V 6 bases and J 0 bases, with 12 bases left between them. The CDR3 loop reads CASRQDPNSNQPQHF. The DNA of the CDR3 is TGTGCCAGCAGGCAGGACCCTAATAGCAATCAGCCCCAGCATTTT.

This chain uses TRBV5-1 with TRBJ2-5; possible D gene TRBD2, 6 bases. With 6 bases removed from V and 5 bases from J, the gap between germline ends came to 23 bases. Germline CDR1 SGHRS, CDR2 YFSETQ. The CDR3 has 16 amino acids. CDR3 in DNA: TGCGCCAGCACCCGGCGCGTAGGGGAGGTAGGGGAGACCCAGTACTTC. It encodes CASTRRVGEVGETQYF. Drawing the rest from reference TRBV5-1 and TRBJ2-5, the complete variable domain is KAGVTQTPRYLIKTRGQQVTLSCSPISGHRSVSWYQQTPGQGLQFLFEYFSETQRNKGNFPGRFSGRQFSNSRSEMNVSTLELGDSALYLCASTRRVGEVGETQYFGPGTRLLVL.

V gene TRBV6-6 combines with J gene TRBJ1-1, with a possible D match to TRBD1 (5 bases). The germline V and J ends were trimmed by 7 bases and 4 bases, with 13 bases remaining between them. CDR1 MNHNY and CDR2 SVGAGI come from the germline V gene (reference sequence). The CDR3 length is 13 residues. In DNA form, the CDR3 reads TGTGCCAGCATGGGGGTTTTGGGCACTGAAGCTTTCTTT. As protein: CASMGVLGTEAFF.

There are a few counts of this clone. This rearrangement joins TRBV7-8 to TRBJ2-3; D tentatively fits TRBD1 or TRBD2 (6 bases each). This CDR3 has 12 amino acids. Germline CDR1 is SGHVS and CDR2 is FQNEAQ. V was clipped by 2 bases and J by 8 bases, with 8 bases between them. The CDR3: CASSLWGATQYF. The CDR3 DNA sequence: TGTGCCAGCAGCTTATGGGGGGCTACGCAGTATTTT.

CDR3 DNA: TGTGCCAGCTCACCAGGTCGATCTGGCTACACCTTC. Translated: CASSPGRSGYTF. The chain uses TRBV18 and TRBJ1-2; no clear D. V dropped 2 bases and J dropped 7 bases, with 8 bases sitting between them. The V gene's germline CDR1 is KGHSH and CDR2 LQKENI. The CDR3 totals 12 residues.

The rearrangement joins TRBV27 to TRBJ2-7, with D hard to call. V lost 5 bases to trimming and J lost 0 bases, with 17 bases between them. Germline V gene lookup returns CDR1 MNHEY and CDR2 SMNVEV (reference sequence). This CDR3 has 16 amino acids. In nucleotides, the CDR3 is TGTGCCAGCAGTCGACCACCGGCCGGAAGCTCCTACGAGCAGTACTTC. Translation: CASSRPPAGSSYEQYF.

The V call is TRBV7-9, the J call TRBJ1-4; 7 bases line up with TRBD1. The V gene's germline CDR1 is SEHNR and CDR2 FQNEAQ (reference sequence). The CDR3 sequence is 16 residues long. Germline trimming cut 5 bases from V and 0 bases from J; bases unmatched to any gene: 6. The CDR3 sequence: CASSPGTETTNEKLFF. As DNA, the CDR3 is TGTGCCAGCAGCCCCGGGACAGAGACAACTAATGAAAAACTGTTTTTT.

The table lists this clone with a few counts. V and J are TRBV11-3 and TRBJ2-1; D is possibly TRBD1 (5 bases). The length of the CDR3 is 15 residues. The germline V and J ends were trimmed by 0 bases and 5 bases, with 11 bases remaining between them. The germline V gene has CDR1 SGHNT and CDR2 YENEEA. This CDR3 is CASSLDRVKDNEQFF. The CDR3, as DNA: TGTGCCAGCAGCTTAGACAGGGTTAAGGACAATGAGCAGTTCTTC.

This clone appeared a single time. This sequence joins TRBV28 and TRBJ2-7; TRBD2 agrees at 7 bases. Germline lookup yields CDR1 MDHEN and CDR2 SYDVKM. This CDR3 has 15 residues. V dropped 7 bases and J dropped 0; count of bases not matched to a gene: 9. The CDR3 loop reads CASNGLAASSYEQYF. The DNA for the CDR3 is TGTGCCAGCAACGGCCTAGCGGCAAGCTCCTACGAGCAGTACTTC.

The CDR3 sequence is CASSATGTSNEQYF. The CDR3 DNA reads TGTGCCAGCAGCGCAACCGGGACTAGTAACGAGCAGTACTTC. The genes are TRBV9 and TRBJ2-7, with 8 bases lining up with TRBD2. The ends lost 3 bases at V and 5 bases at J; junction bases unmatched: 7. CDR3 length equals 14 residues. Germline CDR1 SGDLS, CDR2 YYNGEE.

This clone has only a few counts. This chain connects TRBV2 to TRBJ1-2, with D possibly TRBD1 on 6 matching bases. The length of the CDR3 is 15 residues. Germline CDR1 reads SNHLY; CDR2 reads FYNNEI. Between the trimmed V and J ends, which lost 4 bases and 7 bases, there was a span of 19 bases. The DNA for the CDR3 is TGTGCCAGCAGTGTCTACCGAGAAGGGGGGGCTGGCTACACCTTC. Its protein is CASSVYREGGAGYTF. Together with reference TRBV2 and TRBJ1-2, the CDR3 gives the full variable domain: EPEVTQTPSHQVTQMGQEVILRCVPISNHLYFYWYRQILGQKVEFLVSFYNNEISEKSEIFDDQFSVERPDGSNFTLKIRSTKLEDSAMYFCASSVYREGGAGYTFGSGTRLTVV.

V and J are TRBV29-1 and TRBJ2-7, with TRBD1 matching over 9 bases. V was pared by 4 bases and J by 6 bases, with 10 bases of the junction left unmatched. Germline V gene lookup returns CDR1 SQVTM and CDR2 ANQGSEA. The CDR3 is made up of 14 amino acids. CDR3 in amino acids: CSVGSGQGRGEQYF. In DNA form, the CDR3 reads TGCAGCGTTGGGTCCGGACAGGGGAGGGGCGAGCAGTACTTC.

This clone has only one observation. This sequence joins TRBV7-2 and TRBJ1-5; D is unresolved. CDR3 size: 14 residues. Germline assignment: CDR1 SGHTA and CDR2 FQGNSA. Trimming stripped 2 bases from V and 5 bases from J, with 10 bases between. CDR3 sequence (DNA): TGTGCCAGCAGCTTATCGTGGGGTGATCAGCCCCAGCATTTT. It codes for CASSLSWGDQPQHF. The whole variable domain, filled in from reference TRBV7-2 and TRBJ1-5, reads GAGVSQSPSNKVTEKGKDVELRCDPISGHTALYWYRQSLGQGLEFLIYFQGNSAPDKSGLPSDRFSAERTGGSVSTLTIQRTQQEDSAVYLCASSLSWGDQPQHFGDGTRLSIL.